Below, 21 T cell receptor beta chains from the same sample are listed, as sequenced in a study of cytomegalovirus exposure and HLA in healthy donors. Primers: 60 Vbeta forward and 13 Jbeta reverse. The assay was immunoSEQ multiplex PCR, and TCRdb's table has in-frame clones only and misses some. The top ten clones hold roughly 2% of a sample with some 130,000 clones, about two thirds of them seen once. The sample was PBMCs. The receptors stem from a woman in her sixties or seventies in good health and CMV-seropositive.

The table lists this clone with a few counts. The chain employs TRBV28 and TRBJ1-2, with D unclear. CDR3 size: 13 residues. V lost 5 bases and J lost 8, with 15 bases in between. CDR1 and CDR2 (germline): MDHEN, SYDVKM. In DNA, the CDR3 is TGTGCCAGCAGTCTCCCTGACTTTGGCGGCTACACCTTC. Translation gives CASSLPDFGGYTF.

This clone has a single count. A junction end diverges from the germline sequence, so it may reflect a read error. The chain carries TRBV7-7 and TRBJ2-3; D unresolved. The V gene's germline CDR1 is SSHAT and CDR2 FNYEAQ (reference sequence). This CDR3 spans 13 amino acids. The CDR3 DNA is TGTGCTAGCAGCTTTGGCCAGGCAGATACGCAGTATTTT. Amino acid sequence: CASSFGQADTQYF.

The chain is built from TRBV6-5 and TRBJ2-3, with TRBD1 matching 12 bases. From germline, CDR1 is MNHEY and CDR2 SVGAGI. The CDR3 has 15 amino acids. Unmatched junction bases numbered 3, after V lost 2 bases and J lost 6 bases. CDR3 coding DNA: TGTGCCAGCAGTTACGGGGACAGGGGGCTTGATACGCAGTATTTT. As protein: CASSYGDRGLDTQYF.

This sequence joins TRBV7-8 and TRBJ1-1; 8 bases are a match to TRBD1. There are 14 residues in the CDR3. V gave up 5 bases and J gave up 1 base; unmatched junction bases: 3. In germline, CDR1 is SGHVS, CDR2 FQNEAQ. This CDR3 is CASSPQGANTEAFF. The CDR3 DNA sequence: TGTGCCAGCAGCCCCCAGGGGGCGAACACTGAAGCTTTCTTT.

V and J are TRBV6-6 and TRBJ2-5; D is uncertain. Germline CDR1 MNHNY, CDR2 SVGAGI (reference sequence). V was clipped by 11 bases and J by 1 base, with 8 bases between them. This CDR3 contains 11 residues. The chain's CDR3 is CAPLPQETQYF. CDR3 in DNA: TGTGCCCCCCTCCCCCAAGAGACCCAGTACTTC.

V is TRBV18 and J is TRBJ1-2; TRBD1 matches at 7 bases. This CDR3 is built from 15 residues. The germline V gene has CDR1 KGHSH and CDR2 LQKENI. J was trimmed by 1 base and V by 3 bases; bases with no gene match: 5. CDR3 protein: CASSPGQNFNYGYTF. The CDR3 region has the DNA TGTGCCAGCTCACCGGGACAGAACTTTAACTATGGCTACACCTTC.

The chain carries TRBV30 and TRBJ2-1; 7 nucleotides line up with TRBD1. The CDR3 runs to 14 residues. Germline V lookup: CDR1 GTSNPN, CDR2 SVGIG (reference sequence). Trimming removed 4 bases from V and 7 bases from J; junction bases left unmatched: 10. CDR3 residues: CAWKGDRARNEQFF. CDR3 nucleotides: TGTGCCTGGAAAGGCGACAGGGCTAGGAATGAGCAGTTCTTC.

The J gene is TRBJ2-3, the V gene TRBV19; D is unclear. Germline V gene lookup returns CDR1 LNHDA and CDR2 SQIVND (reference sequence). The ends were cut back, 5 bases at V and 3 bases at J, with 6 bases in the middle. This CDR3 has 12 amino acids. CDR3 nucleotides: TGTGCCAGTAGTCTCCGGACAGATACGCAGTATTTT. It translates to CASSLRTDTQYF. Full variable domain (outside the CDR3, taken from reference TRBV19 and TRBJ2-3): DGGITQSPKYLFRKEGQNVTLSCEQNLNHDAMYWYRQDPGQGLRLIYYSQIVNDFQKGDIAEGYSVSREKKESFPLTVTSAQKNPTAFYLCASSLRTDTQYFGPGTRLTVL.

The gene calls are TRBV5-1 and TRBJ2-1; 7 nucleotides agree with TRBD1. J was trimmed by 3 bases and V by 0 bases; bases with no gene match: 9. Germline CDR1 SGHRS, CDR2 YFSETQ. CDR3 size: 17 residues. CDR3 region: CASSLAPQGVGYNEQFF. The DNA of the CDR3 is TGCGCCAGCAGCTTGGCCCCCCAGGGGGTGGGCTACAATGAGCAGTTCTTC. Full variable domain (rest looked up from reference TRBV5-1 and TRBJ2-1): KAGVTQTPRYLIKTRGQQVTLSCSPISGHRSVSWYQQTPGQGLQFLFEYFSETQRNKGNFPGRFSGRQFSNSRSEMNVSTLELGDSALYLCASSLAPQGVGYNEQFFGPGTRLTVL.

Written as DNA, the CDR3 is TGTGCCAGCAGCTCTGCGGGAGGAGGGTACAATGAGCAGTTCTTC. Encoded protein: CASSSAGGGYNEQFF. This rearrangement joins TRBV7-3 to TRBJ2-1, with TRBD2 matching 8 bases. This CDR3 contains 15 residues. Per the germline V gene, CDR1 is SGHTA and CDR2 is FQGTGA. V lost 4 bases to trimming and J lost 4 bases; unmatched junction nucleotides: 6.

The genes are TRBV6-1 and TRBJ1-1; D gene ambiguous. V was pared by 4 bases and J by 4 bases, with 10 bases between. The length of the CDR3 is 13 residues. Looked up from germline, CDR1 is MNHNS and CDR2 is SASEGT. In nucleotides, the CDR3 is TGTGCCAGCAGTGCTGCGGGGAGCACTGAAGCTTTCTTT. The encoded protein is CASSAAGSTEAFF.

This clone was detected only once. The chain has TRBV7-2 and TRBJ1-2; tentatively, D is TRBD1 (5 bases). The germline gives CDR1 SGHTA, CDR2 FQGNSA. With 3 bases removed from V and 6 bases from J, the gap between germline ends came to 14 bases. The CDR3 consists of 14 residues. CDR3 sequence: CASSLDTNFHGYTF. DNA of the CDR3: TGTGCCAGCAGCTTGGACACCAATTTCCATGGCTACACCTTC.

The chain employs TRBV29-1 and TRBJ2-2, with a tentative D call TRBD1 (5 bases). Germline CDR1 and CDR2: SQVTM and ANQGSEA. Trimming removed 4 bases at V and 5 bases at J, with 11 bases between. This CDR3 spans 13 amino acids. This chain's CDR3 is CSVGRAITGELFF. The CDR3 coding sequence is TGCAGCGTTGGCAGGGCGATAACCGGGGAGCTGTTTTTT.

V and J are TRBV29-1 and TRBJ1-2; D perhaps matches TRBD1 (6 bases). V was cut by 4 bases and J by 1 base, with 10 bases left in between. CDR1 SQVTM and CDR2 ANQGSEA come from the germline V gene. The CDR3 is 13 amino acids. In DNA, the CDR3 is TGCAGCGTTGGGCAGGGGAGTAACTATGGCTACACCTTC. It is translated as CSVGQGSNYGYTF.

This clone was detected only a few times. The V gene is TRBV18, the J gene TRBJ1-5, with D uncertain. The CDR3 consists of 15 residues. Trimming cost V 3 bases and J 2 bases, with 11 bases left between them. In germline, CDR1 is KGHSH, CDR2 LQKENI. This CDR3 is CASSPEGNRNQPQHF. Here the CDR3 DNA reads TGTGCCAGCTCACCCGAGGGAAATCGCAATCAGCCCCAGCATTTT.

V gene TRBV5-1 combines with J gene TRBJ2-7, with a tentative D call TRBD2 (7 bases). Germline loops: CDR1 SGHRS, CDR2 YFSETQ. There are 16 residues in the CDR3. V dropped 0 bases and J dropped 4 bases, with 17 bases sitting between them. This CDR3 reads CASSLEGGALRYEQYF. CDR3 DNA sequence: TGCGCCAGCAGCTTGGAGGGGGGGGCGCTCAGATACGAGCAGTACTTC.

This chain joins TRBV27 and TRBJ2-5, with TRBD1 identical over 7 bases. The CDR3 contains 15 residues. Germline CDR1 and CDR2: MNHEY and SMNVEV (reference sequence). The ends lost 2 bases at V and 1 base at J; junction bases unmatched: 4. Here the CDR3 reads CASSLRQGPQETQYF. The CDR3 DNA reads TGTGCCAGCAGTTTAAGACAGGGCCCCCAAGAGACCCAGTACTTC.

This chain connects TRBV10-3 to TRBJ1-1; possible D gene TRBD1, 6 bases. Between the trimmed V and J ends, which lost 11 bases and 1 base, there was a span of 14 bases. The germline gives CDR1 ENHRY, CDR2 SYGVKD. This CDR3 is built from 13 residues. The CDR3 DNA reads TGTGCCGTAGGTATACAGGGGAACACTGAAGCTTTCTTT. Its protein product is CAVGIQGNTEAFF.

The chain joins TRBV9 to TRBJ2-2; D not certain. The CDR3 has 13 amino acids. Deletions cut 0 bases from V and 5 bases from J, with 5 bases between. The germline CDR1 and CDR2 sequences are SGDLS and YYNGEE. CDR3 nucleotides: TGTGCCAGCAGCGTAGGTGTAACCGGGGAGCTGTTTTTT. It encodes CASSVGVTGELFF.

This clone was seen a single time. The rearrangement uses TRBV29-1 and TRBJ2-3, with 7 positions matching TRBD2. Trimming at V came to 3 bases and at J to 0 bases, leaving 3 bases not matched to a gene. The CDR3 sequence is 14 residues long. CDR1 is SQVTM, CDR2 ANQGSEA, per germline. The DNA for the CDR3 is TGCAGCGTTGATCGCGGGAGCAGCACAGATACGCAGTATTTT. Protein sequence: CSVDRGSSTDTQYF.

The chain joins TRBV6-5 to TRBJ1-5, with TRBD1 as a possible D gene (6 bases). The germline V gene encodes CDR1 MNHEY and CDR2 SVGAGI. The CDR3 loop spans 13 amino acids. V was trimmed by 6 bases and J by 9 bases, leaving 15 bases between them. CDR3 in DNA: TGTGCCAGCAGAGAACAGGGTGACCGGCCCCAGCATTTT. This gives the protein CASREQGDRPQHF.